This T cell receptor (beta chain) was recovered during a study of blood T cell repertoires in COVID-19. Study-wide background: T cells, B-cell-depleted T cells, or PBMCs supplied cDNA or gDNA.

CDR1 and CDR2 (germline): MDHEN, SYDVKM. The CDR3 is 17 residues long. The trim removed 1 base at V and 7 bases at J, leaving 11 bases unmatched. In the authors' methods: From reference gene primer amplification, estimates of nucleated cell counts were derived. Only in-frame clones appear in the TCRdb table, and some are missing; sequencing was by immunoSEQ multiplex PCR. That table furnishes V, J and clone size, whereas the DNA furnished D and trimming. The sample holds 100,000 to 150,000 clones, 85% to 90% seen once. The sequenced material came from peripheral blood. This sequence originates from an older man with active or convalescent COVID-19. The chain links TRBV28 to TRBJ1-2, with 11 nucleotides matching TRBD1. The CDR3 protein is CASSLFPGQGVRVGYTF. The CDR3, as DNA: TGTGCCAGCAGTTTATTCCCGGGACAGGGGGTTCGGGTTGGCTACACCTTC.